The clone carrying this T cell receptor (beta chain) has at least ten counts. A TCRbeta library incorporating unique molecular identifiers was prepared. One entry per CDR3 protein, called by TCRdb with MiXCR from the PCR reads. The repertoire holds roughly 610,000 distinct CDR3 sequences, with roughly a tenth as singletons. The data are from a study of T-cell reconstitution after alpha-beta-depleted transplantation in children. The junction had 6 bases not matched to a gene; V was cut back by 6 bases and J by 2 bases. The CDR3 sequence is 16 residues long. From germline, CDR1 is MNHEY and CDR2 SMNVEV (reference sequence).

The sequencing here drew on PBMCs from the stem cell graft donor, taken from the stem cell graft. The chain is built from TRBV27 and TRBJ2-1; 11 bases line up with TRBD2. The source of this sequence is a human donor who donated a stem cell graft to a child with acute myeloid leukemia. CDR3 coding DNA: TGTGCCAGCAGCTCAGGGACTAGCGGAGCCTACAATGAGCAGTTCTTC. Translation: CASSSGTSGAYNEQFF.